These 7 T cell receptor beta chains were sequenced from one sample in a study of blood T cell repertoires in COVID-19. Generated by immunoSEQ multiplex PCR, the TCRdb table keeps only in-frame clones and is missing some. The table records roughly 120,000 clones, more than 75% of them present only once. Sequenced sample: peripheral blood. Receptors originate from a woman aged 45-59 years with acute or convalescent COVID-19.

This rearrangement joins TRBV6-1 to TRBJ2-3, with 9 nucleotides matching TRBD2. Germline V gene sequence: CDR1 MNHNS, CDR2 SASEGT. V lost 2 bases to trimming and J lost 3 bases; unmatched junction nucleotides: 3. The CDR3 sequence is 15 residues long. The CDR3, as DNA: TGTGCCAGCAGTGAACAGCGGGGGGTTACAGATACGCAGTATTTT. This gives the protein CASSEQRGVTDTQYF.

V gene TRBV5-1 combines with J gene TRBJ1-2; no definite D call. CDR1 is SGHRS and CDR2 is YFSETQ in the germline V gene. Trimming cost V 4 bases and J 3 bases, with 13 bases left between them. This CDR3 is 14 amino acids long. Written as DNA, the CDR3 is TGCGCCAGCAGCCCTGGCAGTTCTTACTATGGCTACACCTTC. Its translation is CASSPGSSYYGYTF.

V is TRBV10-3 and J is TRBJ1-1; D ambiguous. V was shortened by 7 bases and J by 0 bases, with 12 bases between the two germline ends. The CDR3 extends over 14 amino acids. Germline assignment: CDR1 ENHRY and CDR2 SYGVKD. The CDR3 protein is CAINSPGMNTEAFF. For the CDR3, the DNA is TGTGCCATCAACTCCCCGGGGATGAACACTGAAGCTTTCTTT.

The rearrangement links TRBV21-1 to TRBJ1-2; the D call TRBD1 from the table was never checked on the DNA. TRBV21-1 is noted as a pseudogene. This CDR3 is built from 14 residues. CDR3 in amino acids: CASSSGTGTYGYTF. Written as DNA, the CDR3 is TGTGCCAGCAGTTCCGGGACAGGGACCTATGGCTACACCTTC.

CDR3 DNA: TGTGCCTGGAGTTCGACAGGGGGTGCCACTAATGAAAAACTGTTTTTT. Amino acid sequence: CAWSSTGGATNEKLFF. This chain joins TRBV30 and TRBJ1-4; the match to TRBD1 covers 9 bases. Germline V lookup: CDR1 GTSNPN, CDR2 SVGIG (reference sequence). Losses at the gene ends were 2 bases for V and 2 bases for J; bases not matched to a gene: 6. The CDR3 is 16 amino acids.

This chain links TRBV7-2 with TRBJ2-7, with TRBD2 matching 10 bases. Germline values: CDR1 SGHTA, CDR2 FQGNSA. The trim removed 6 bases at V and 7 bases at J, leaving 9 bases unmatched. The CDR3 length is 14 residues. The CDR3 bases are TGTGCCAGCAGTCGGATACTAGCGGGAAAGGAGCAGTACTTC. As protein: CASSRILAGKEQYF. The full variable domain, rest sourced from reference TRBV7-2 and TRBJ2-7, is GAGVSQSPSNKVTEKGKDVELRCDPISGHTALYWYRQSLGQGLEFLIYFQGNSAPDKSGLPSDRFSAERTGGSVSTLTIQRTQQEDSAVYLCASSRILAGKEQYFGPGTRLTVT.

This sequence joins TRBV5-6 and TRBJ2-2; TRBD2 matches at 9 bases. CDR3 length equals 15 residues. Germline values: CDR1 SGHDT, CDR2 YYEEEE. J lost 7 bases, V lost 4 bases, and 8 bases had no gene match. The CDR3 spells CASSRAGTSFGELFF. The CDR3 bases are TGTGCCAGCAGCCGAGCCGGGACTAGCTTCGGGGAGCTGTTTTTT.